This T cell receptor beta chain was found in a study of beta chain features in type 1 diabetes. Purity above 95% was achieved in all sorted populations. This clone was found a few times. Its antigen is currently unknown. The V and J ends lost 8 bases and 5 bases respectively, with 18 bases between them. The CDR3 loop spans 14 amino acids. CDR1 MGHDK and CDR2 SYGVNS come from the germline V gene. Broader study findings: TCRB CDR3 length was moderately but significantly reduced in all four CD4+ subsets of Type 1 diabetes patients. Unsettled here was the matter of whether HLA type influences TCRB rearrangement.

cDNA synthesis used the whole RNA isolate, giving expressed TCRB sequences. Roughly 3.6 million reads, on average, came from each naive, central memory and regulatory T cell sample. Sequencing used immunoSEQ multiplex PCR; TCRdb keeps in-frame clones, though not all of them. The sample records more than 350,000 clones, 9.5% to 12% being singletons. The sequence came from a woman aged 18-29 years in good health. This chain uses TRBV25-1 with TRBJ1-1; possible D gene TRBD1, 6 bases. Sample: naive CD4+ T cells from blood. This CDR3 reads CASSPGGGYTEAFF. Written as DNA, the CDR3 is TGTGCCAGCTCGCCGGGAGGGGGGTATACTGAAGCTTTCTTT.